Below are 16 T cell receptor beta chains sequenced from a single sample in a study of cytomegalovirus exposure and HLA in healthy donors. TCRdb's copy holds only in-frame clones and misses some; the assay was immunoSEQ multiplex PCR. The sample records roughly 310,000 clones, roughly 90% being singletons. The specimen sequenced was PBMCs. The receptors here all came from a man aged 25 to 40 in good health and CMV-seronegative.

The J gene is TRBJ1-2, the V gene TRBV19; the match to TRBD1 covers 9 bases. This CDR3 is built from 13 residues. With 4 bases clipped from V and 6 bases from J, the junction kept 3 bases outside the gene matches. Germline-derived CDR1 and CDR2 are LNHDA and SQIVND (reference sequence). The chain's CDR3 is CASSRRDRDGYTF. Written as DNA, the CDR3 is TGTGCCAGTAGTAGGCGGGACAGGGATGGCTACACCTTC.

V usage is TRBV30 and J usage is TRBJ2-3; D not resolved. With 0 bases removed from V and 2 bases from J, the gap between germline ends came to 15 bases. CDR3 length: 16 residues. The germline gives CDR1 GTSNPN, CDR2 SVGIG (reference sequence). The CDR3 DNA reads as TGTGCCTGGAGTGTACCGAATAGATCCACCACAGATACGCAGTATTTT. This encodes CAWSVPNRSTTDTQYF.

The count of this clone is one. The J gene is TRBJ2-7, the V gene TRBV6-5, with 7 positions matching TRBD1. V was clipped by 7 bases and J by 1 base; unmatched bases: 7. CDR1 MNHEY and CDR2 SVGAGI come from the germline V gene. CDR3 length equals 14 residues. The CDR3 region is CASTRGIGSYEQYF. The CDR3 DNA reads as TGTGCCAGCACCAGGGGGATAGGATCCTACGAGCAGTACTTC.

The chain recombines TRBV19 with TRBJ1-5; a weak D match, TRBD1 (6 bases). This CDR3 is built from 17 residues. The germline V gene has CDR1 LNHDA and CDR2 SQIVND (reference sequence). V lost 2 bases and J lost 2, with 16 bases in between. This CDR3 is CASSITRDMGGNQPQHF. CDR3 sequence (DNA): TGTGCCAGTAGTATAACCCGGGACATGGGTGGCAATCAGCCCCAGCATTTT.

The gene calls are TRBV15 and TRBJ1-1, with 8 positions matching TRBD1. Unmatched junction bases numbered 16, after V lost 0 bases and J lost 4 bases. Germline loops: CDR1 LNHNV, CDR2 YYDKDF (reference sequence). There are 19 residues in the CDR3. CDR3 amino acids: CATSREILMDQGAGTEAFF. The CDR3 DNA is TGTGCCACCAGCAGAGAGATTCTCATGGATCAGGGGGCGGGCACTGAAGCTTTCTTT.

V gene TRBV14 combines with J gene TRBJ2-3, with D possibly TRBD2 on 5 matching bases. Looked up from germline, CDR1 is SGHDN and CDR2 is FVKESK. CDR3 size: 14 residues. The V and J ends lost 4 bases and 0 bases respectively, with 8 bases between them. The DNA of the CDR3 is TGTGCCAGCAGCCCCTGGACTAGCACAGATACGCAGTATTTT. Residues: CASSPWTSTDTQYF.

The DNA for the CDR3 is TGTGCCAGTAGTATAAGTGGAGCGGGGGGGCCCACCGGGGAGCTGTTTTTT. Its protein product is CASSISGAGGPTGELFF. V usage is TRBV19 and J usage is TRBJ2-2; 10 positions match TRBD2. J lost 4 bases, V lost 2 bases, and 7 bases had no gene match. From germline, CDR1 is LNHDA and CDR2 SQIVND (reference sequence). This CDR3 region has 17 residues.

The chain employs TRBV5-4 and TRBJ1-6; the D is unclear. V gave up 4 bases and J gave up 9 bases, with 8 bases separating them. The CDR3 totals 12 residues. Germline V CDR1 and CDR2: SGHNT, YYREEE (reference sequence). In DNA form, the CDR3 reads TGTGCCAGCAGCATCAGCGGTTCACCCCTCCACTTT. The encoded protein is CASSISGSPLHF.

This rearrangement joins TRBV29-1 to TRBJ2-1; the match to TRBD1 covers 7 bases. The CDR3 has 14 residues. In germline, CDR1 is SQVTM, CDR2 ANQGSEA. V lost 6 bases to trimming and J lost 9 bases; unmatched junction nucleotides: 14. The CDR3 protein is CSVREGGYNSEQFF. Here the CDR3 DNA reads TGCAGCGTCAGGGAAGGGGGCTACAACAGTGAGCAGTTCTTC.

The chain carries TRBV29-1 and TRBJ1-2, with D hard to call. This CDR3 is 12 amino acids long. Germline V gene lookup returns CDR1 SQVTM and CDR2 ANQGSEA. V was clipped by 2 bases and J by 4 bases, with 8 bases between them. The CDR3 spells CSVEPEFYGYTF. Written as DNA, the CDR3 is TGCAGCGTTGAACCGGAGTTCTATGGCTACACCTTC.

This chain links TRBV5-6 with TRBJ2-5; a weak D match, TRBD1 (6 bases). The germline CDR1 and CDR2 sequences are SGHDT and YYEEEE. CDR3 length equals 17 residues. Trimming removed 4 bases at V and 7 bases at J, with 26 bases between. In DNA, the CDR3 is TGTGCCAGCAGCCCTGTTCGGATTTTTAGGACAGATCGGACCCAGTACTTC. Protein product: CASSPVRIFRTDRTQYF.

The V call is TRBV10-3, the J call TRBJ2-7; maybe TRBD1 (5 bases). The germline gives CDR1 ENHRY, CDR2 SYGVKD. This CDR3 has 15 residues. Trimming pared 0 bases from V and 6 bases from J, leaving 15 bases between. The CDR3 region has the DNA TGTGCCATCAGTGAGTCAGGGGCAGGGCGCGGCGAGCAGTACTTC. It yields the protein CAISESGAGRGEQYF.

The rearrangement links TRBV10-3 to TRBJ1-4; D unresolved. The CDR3 covers 12 residues. CDR1 is ENHRY, CDR2 SYGVKD, per germline. V was clipped by 6 bases and J by 8 bases, with 10 bases between them. This CDR3 is CAIRAGGEKLFF. The CDR3 coding sequence is TGTGCCATCAGGGCCGGCGGCGAAAAACTGTTTTTT.

This chain connects TRBV19 to TRBJ2-5; 9 positions agree with TRBD2. The junction had 7 bases not matched to a gene; V was cut back by 7 bases and J by 1 base. Germline V gene data show CDR1 as LNHDA and CDR2 as SQIVND (reference sequence). The CDR3 has 15 residues. CDR3 region: CASTPGGGGQETQYF. As DNA, the CDR3 is TGTGCCAGTACCCCGGGCGGGGGGGGCCAAGAGACCCAGTACTTC.

The chain has TRBV10-3 and TRBJ2-4; TRBD1 matches at 9 bases. In germline, CDR1 is ENHRY, CDR2 SYGVKD. Trimming cost V 11 bases and J 6 bases; bases outside gene matches: 11. The CDR3 spans 14 residues. The CDR3: CAVGWDRDLNIQYF. In DNA, the CDR3 is TGTGCCGTCGGTTGGGACAGGGATCTAAACATTCAGTACTTC.

The chain employs TRBV19 and TRBJ2-6; 8 nucleotides align to TRBD1. The V gene's germline CDR1 is LNHDA and CDR2 SQIVND (reference sequence). CDR3 size: 16 residues. V gave up 5 bases and J gave up 2 bases; unmatched junction bases: 5. The chain's CDR3 is CASSALTGAGANVLTF. The CDR3 region has the DNA TGTGCCAGTAGTGCCCTGACAGGGGCTGGGGCCAACGTCCTGACTTTC.